These 20 T cell receptor beta chains were all obtained from the same sample, sequenced in a study of identical twins. TCRdb recomputed calls from the 5' RACE reads with MiXCR, one row per CDR3 protein. The data contain about 520,000 distinct CDR3 sequences, under 25% of them singletons. This sample also belongs to another study, concerning T cells expressing NK-cell markers.

The specimen was CD4+ T cells sorted from blood. These receptors were collected from a woman aged 18 to 35 in good health.

The chain joins TRBV2 to TRBJ2-1; D ambiguous. The CDR3 has 11 amino acids. Germline-derived CDR1 and CDR2 are SNHLY and FYNNEI. The V end lost 8 bases, the J end lost 8 bases, and 10 bases lay between the germline ends. The CDR3 reads CASSSADEQFF. DNA for the CDR3: TGTGCCAGCTCCAGCGCGGATGAGCAGTTCTTC. Based on the CDR3 plus reference TRBV2 and TRBJ2-1, the full variable domain is EPEVTQTPSHQVTQMGQEVILRCVPISNHLYFYWYRQILGQKVEFLVSFYNNEISEKSEIFDDQFSVERPDGSNFTLKIRSTKLEDSAMYFCASSSADEQFFGPGTRLTVL.

This clonotype was detected only a few times. CDR3 coding DNA: TGTGCCAGCAGTTTATTTTGGGGACAGGGTATTGCCGGGGAGCTGTTTTTT. The encoded protein is CASSLFWGQGIAGELFF. The rearrangement links TRBV12-3 or TRBV12-4 to TRBJ2-2; TRBD1 aligns across 9 bases. The junction had 10 bases not matched to a gene; V was cut back by 2 bases and J by 6 bases. CDR3 size: 17 residues.

The chain uses TRBV7-6 and TRBJ2-3; D perhaps matches TRBD1 (6 bases). The CDR3 covers 17 residues. CDR1 is SGHVS and CDR2 is FNYEAQ in the germline V gene. The V end was cut by 5 bases, the J end by 0 bases, with 18 bases between. The CDR3 nucleotides read TGTGCCAGCAGCAACTCCCGGACAGCCACTAGCACAGATACGCAGTATTTT. Its protein product is CASSNSRTATSTDTQYF.

The chain uses TRBV6-1 and TRBJ2-5; 14 bases fit TRBD2. From germline, CDR1 is MNHNS and CDR2 SASEGT. The CDR3 sequence is 16 residues long. Germline trimming cut 7 bases from V and 1 base from J; bases unmatched to any gene: 5. CDR3 coding DNA: TGTGCCAGCACCCTTGGACTAGCGGGAGGCCAAGAGACCCAGTACTTC. Its translation: CASTLGLAGGQETQYF.

V is TRBV5-1 and J is TRBJ2-2; possibly TRBD1 or TRBD2 for D (5 bases each). Trimming took 2 bases from V and 2 from J, leaving 10 bases between them. Germline V gives CDR1 SGHRS, CDR2 YFSETQ. The CDR3 contains 15 residues. The CDR3 DNA follows: TGCGCCAGCAGCTTCCGGGACGGTAACACCGGGGAGCTGTTTTTT. It encodes CASSFRDGNTGELFF.

The chain combines TRBV7-2 with TRBJ2-1; 11 bases are shared with TRBD1. The CDR3 has 15 residues. V lost 3 bases to trimming and J lost 6 bases; unmatched junction nucleotides: 4. Germline CDR1 reads SGHTA; CDR2 reads FQGNSA. CDR3 in DNA: TGTGCCAGCAGCTTGGACAGGGGGCGTTTCAATGAGCAGTTCTTC. The encoded protein is CASSLDRGRFNEQFF.

V is TRBV4-3 and J is TRBJ2-7; D is undetermined. From germline, CDR1 is LGHNA and CDR2 YSLEER. Deletions cut 0 bases from V and 0 bases from J, with 9 bases between. The CDR3 is 15 amino acids. The CDR3 sequence: CASSQDLAASYEQYF. In DNA form, the CDR3 reads TGCGCCAGCAGCCAAGATCTCGCAGCCTCCTACGAGCAGTACTTC.

V usage is TRBV30 and J usage is TRBJ2-6; D gene unclear. CDR1 and CDR2 from the germline V gene are GTSNPN and SVGIG (reference sequence). V lost 0 bases and J 0 bases, leaving 9 bases between the germline ends. The CDR3 runs 16 residues. For the CDR3, the DNA is TGTGCCTGGAGTGTAGGCAGGAGCTCTGGGGCCAACGTCCTGACTTTC. Its translation: CAWSVGRSSGANVLTF.

V is TRBV6-2 or TRBV6-3 and J is TRBJ2-2; D is undetermined. Trimming stripped 2 bases from V and 3 bases from J, with 7 bases between. Germline lookup yields CDR1 MNHEY and CDR2 SVGEGT. This CDR3 comprises 14 residues. The CDR3 DNA reads as TGTGCCAGCAGTTACGCAGCAGACACCGGGGAGCTGTTTTTT. It yields the protein CASSYAADTGELFF.

The chain is built from TRBV7-3 and TRBJ2-1, with unresolved D. The CDR3 loop spans 12 amino acids. Trimming removed 5 bases from V and 7 bases from J, with 9 bases in between. Germline-derived CDR1 and CDR2 are SGHTA and FQGTGA. The DNA of the CDR3 is TGTGCCAGCAGCACCACATCAAATGAGCAGTTCTTC. Translating gives CASSTTSNEQFF.

This chain uses TRBV27 with TRBJ1-6, with TRBD1 matching 8 bases. Germline-derived CDR1 and CDR2 are MNHEY and SMNVEV (reference sequence). The trim removed 6 bases at V and 7 bases at J, leaving 8 bases unmatched. There are 15 residues in the CDR3. The chain's CDR3 is CASREIGQGNSPLHF. The DNA of the CDR3 is TGTGCCAGCAGAGAGATTGGACAGGGAAATTCACCCCTCCACTTT.

This clonotype was picked up a small number of times. This chain's CDR3 is CASAGTDRIGYTF. CDR3 nucleotide sequence: TGTGCCAGTGCCGGGACAGACCGTATAGGCTACACCTTC. J is TRBJ1-2 and V is TRBV2, with 7 bases fitting TRBD1. With V trimmed by 9 bases and J by 8 bases, 12 bases remained unmatched. Germline CDR1 is SNHLY and CDR2 is FYNNEI. The CDR3 loop spans 13 amino acids.

This clonotype was seen repeatedly, ten times or more. The V gene is TRBV12-3 or TRBV12-4, the J gene TRBJ1-5; the D gene is possibly TRBD1 (5 bases). CDR3 length equals 14 residues. Trimming pared 1 base from V and 8 bases from J, leaving 12 bases between. Written as DNA, the CDR3 is TGTGCCAGCAGTTTAGTTCAGGGAAGCAAGCCCCAGCATTTT. The encoded protein is CASSLVQGSKPQHF.

This clonotype showed up just a few times. The chain employs TRBV20-1 and TRBJ2-1, with TRBD1 identical over 8 bases. J lost 6 bases, V lost 5 bases, and 15 bases had no gene match. This CDR3 spans 16 amino acids. Germline V gene data show CDR1 as DFQATT and CDR2 as SNEGSKA (reference sequence). CDR3 residues: CSAVDRALKLLNEQFF. Here the CDR3 DNA reads TGCAGTGCTGTGGACAGGGCCCTAAAATTGCTCAATGAGCAGTTCTTC.

CDR3 DNA sequence: TGTGCCAGCAAACAGGGTAGGATGGATGGCTACACCTTC. This sequence encodes CASKQGRMDGYTF. The chain joins TRBV5-4 to TRBJ1-2; D perhaps matches TRBD1 (6 bases). The V end was cut by 6 bases, the J end by 6 bases, with 15 bases between. Germline V CDR1 and CDR2: SGHNT, YYREEE (reference sequence). The CDR3 is made up of 13 amino acids.

CDR3 sequence reads: CASSQSGGRSRTQYF. The CDR3 nucleotides are TGTGCCAGCAGCCAATCGGGGGGGCGATCGCGTACGCAGTATTTT. The rearrangement links TRBV3-1 to TRBJ2-3; the match to TRBD2 covers 8 bases. V gave up 2 bases and J gave up 8 bases; unmatched junction bases: 9. CDR3 length equals 15 residues. Per germline, CDR1 LGHDT and CDR2 YNNKEL (reference sequence).

The chain has TRBV20-1 and TRBJ2-1, with 8 nucleotides matching TRBD2. This CDR3 comprises 15 residues. Losses at the gene ends were 0 bases for V and 2 bases for J; bases not matched to a gene: 3. The V gene's germline CDR1 is DFQATT and CDR2 SNEGSKA (reference sequence). CDR3 in amino acids: CSARDGAGAYNEQFF. CDR3 nucleotide sequence: TGCAGTGCTAGAGATGGAGCGGGGGCCTACAATGAGCAGTTCTTC.

This clonotype has at least ten counts. This chain connects TRBV24-1 to TRBJ2-5; 7 positions agree with TRBD2. The CDR3 is 15 residues long. Germline CDR1 reads KGHDR; CDR2 reads SFDVKD. Losses at the gene ends were 2 bases for V and 5 bases for J; bases not matched to a gene: 7. For the CDR3, the DNA is TGTGCCACCAGTGATTCGCGTCGGGAGGAGGAGACCCAGTACTTC. It specifies CATSDSRREEETQYF.

V usage is TRBV7-2 and J usage is TRBJ2-7, with 7 bases identical to TRBD2. CDR3 length: 14 amino acids. Germline trimming cut 0 bases from V and 5 bases from J; bases unmatched to any gene: 4. Germline V gives CDR1 SGHTA, CDR2 FQGNSA. The CDR3 bases are TGTGCCAGCAGCTTAGCGCGGGACTACGACGAGCAGTACTTC. Protein product: CASSLARDYDEQYF.

The chain recombines TRBV20-1 with TRBJ2-4, with D perhaps TRBD2 (6 bases). Deletions cut 5 bases from V and 0 bases from J, with 14 bases between. The germline gives CDR1 DFQATT, CDR2 SNEGSKA (reference sequence). The CDR3 runs 15 residues. CDR3 nucleotides: TGCAGTGCTTCATTGTACGGGGGAGCCAAAAACATTCAGTACTTC. Translating gives CSASLYGGAKNIQYF.